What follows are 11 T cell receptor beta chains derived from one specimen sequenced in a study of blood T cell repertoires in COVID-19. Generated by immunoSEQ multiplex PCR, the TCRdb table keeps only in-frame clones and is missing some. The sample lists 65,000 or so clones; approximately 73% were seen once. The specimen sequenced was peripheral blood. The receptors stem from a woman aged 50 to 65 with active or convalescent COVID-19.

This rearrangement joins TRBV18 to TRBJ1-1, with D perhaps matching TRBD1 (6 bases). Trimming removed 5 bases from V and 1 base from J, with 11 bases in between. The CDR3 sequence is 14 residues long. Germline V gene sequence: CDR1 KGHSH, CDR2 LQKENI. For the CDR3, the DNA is TGTGCCAGCTCAAGGGGACACCCGAACACTGAAGCTTTCTTT. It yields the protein CASSRGHPNTEAFF.

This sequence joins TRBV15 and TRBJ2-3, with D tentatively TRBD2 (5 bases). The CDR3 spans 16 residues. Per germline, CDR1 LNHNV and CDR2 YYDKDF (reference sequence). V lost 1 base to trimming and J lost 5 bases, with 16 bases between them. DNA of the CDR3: TGTGCCACCAGCAGAGGGGCTAGCTCGACTGGAGATACGCAGTATTTT. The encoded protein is CATSRGASSTGDTQYF.

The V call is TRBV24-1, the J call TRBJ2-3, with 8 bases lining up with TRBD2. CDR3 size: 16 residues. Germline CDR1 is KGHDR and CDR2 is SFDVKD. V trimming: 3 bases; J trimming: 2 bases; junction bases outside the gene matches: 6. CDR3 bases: TGTGCCACCAGTGATCCCGGACTAGCTACCACAGATACGCAGTATTTT. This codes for CATSDPGLATTDTQYF.

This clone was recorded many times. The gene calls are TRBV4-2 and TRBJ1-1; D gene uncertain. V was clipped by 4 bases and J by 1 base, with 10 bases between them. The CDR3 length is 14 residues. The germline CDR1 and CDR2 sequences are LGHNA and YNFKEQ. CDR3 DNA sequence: TGTGCCAGCAGCCCCCTCGGGTGGAACACTGAAGCTTTCTTT. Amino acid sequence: CASSPLGWNTEAFF.

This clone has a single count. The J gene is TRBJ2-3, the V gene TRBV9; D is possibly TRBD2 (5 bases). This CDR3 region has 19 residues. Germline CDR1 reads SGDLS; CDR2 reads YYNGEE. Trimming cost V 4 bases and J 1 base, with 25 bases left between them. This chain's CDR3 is CASSLRPASLVRGTDTQYF. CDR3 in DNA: TGTGCCAGCAGCCTACGCCCCGCCTCCTTAGTGCGGGGCACAGATACGCAGTATTTT.

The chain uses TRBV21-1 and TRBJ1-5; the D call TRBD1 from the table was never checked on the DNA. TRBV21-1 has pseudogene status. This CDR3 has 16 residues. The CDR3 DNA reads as TGTGCCAGCACCGGGGGGGGACAGGGTCGAGGTCAGCCCCAGCATTTT. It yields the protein CASTGGGQGRGQPQHF.

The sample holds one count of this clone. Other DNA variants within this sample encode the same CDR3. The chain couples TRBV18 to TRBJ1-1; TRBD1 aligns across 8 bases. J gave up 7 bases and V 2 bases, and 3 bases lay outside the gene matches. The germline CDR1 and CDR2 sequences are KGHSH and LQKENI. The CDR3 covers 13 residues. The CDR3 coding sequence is TGTGCCAGCTCACCAGGACAGGGTAGTGAAGCTTTCTTT. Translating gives CASSPGQGSEAFF.

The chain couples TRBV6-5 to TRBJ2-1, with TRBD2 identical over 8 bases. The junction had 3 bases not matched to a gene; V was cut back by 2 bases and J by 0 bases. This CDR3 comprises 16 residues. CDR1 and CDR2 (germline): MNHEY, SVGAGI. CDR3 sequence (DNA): TGTGCCAGCAGTTACCTCAGCGGGAGCTCCTACAATGAGCAGTTCTTC. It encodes CASSYLSGSSYNEQFF.

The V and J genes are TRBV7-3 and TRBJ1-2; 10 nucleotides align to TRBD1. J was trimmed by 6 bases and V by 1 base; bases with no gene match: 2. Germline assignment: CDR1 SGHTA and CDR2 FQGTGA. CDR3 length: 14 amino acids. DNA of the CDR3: TGTGCCAGCAGCTTAAGACAGGGGGCCAATGGCTACACCTTC. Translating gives CASSLRQGANGYTF.

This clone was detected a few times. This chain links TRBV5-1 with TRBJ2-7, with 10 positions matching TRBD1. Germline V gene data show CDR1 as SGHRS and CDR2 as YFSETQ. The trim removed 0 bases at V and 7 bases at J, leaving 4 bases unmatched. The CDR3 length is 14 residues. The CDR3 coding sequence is TGCGCCAGCAGCTTGGGACAGGGGGCGCTTGAGCAGTACTTC. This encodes CASSLGQGALEQYF.

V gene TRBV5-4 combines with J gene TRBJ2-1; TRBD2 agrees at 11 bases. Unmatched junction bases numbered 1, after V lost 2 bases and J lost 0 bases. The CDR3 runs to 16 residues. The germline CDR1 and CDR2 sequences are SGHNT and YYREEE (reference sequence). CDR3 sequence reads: CASSFTSGSSYNEQFF. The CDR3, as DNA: TGTGCCAGCAGCTTTACTAGCGGGAGCTCCTACAATGAGCAGTTCTTC.